A selection of T cell receptor beta chains follows, all from one sample in a study of naive and memory T cell subsets. TCRdb called the UMI-ligation and nested PCR reads again in MiXCR, with one record for every CDR3 protein. The sample includes 80,000 or so distinct CDR3 sequences, around 9% of them seen just once. Input material: naive CD8+ T cells from blood. The receptors here all came from a human donor in good health. CDR3s include the opening cysteine and the closing phenylalanine or tryptophan. D genes are given only for firm matches. Not all rows give a size; the values are once, few, many and, for expanded clones, a class.

cdr3_length clone_size j_call d_call v_call cdr3_aa cdr3_nt
14 NA TRBJ1-1 TRBD1 TRBV6-5 CASGIQGAITEAFF TGTGCCAGCGGAATACAGGGGGCAATTACTGAAGCTTTCTTT
16 many TRBJ2-1 NA TRBV27 CASSHALGLDYNEQFF TGTGCCAGCAGTCACGCCTTGGGGCTCGACTACAATGAGCAGTTCTTC
16 NA TRBJ2-7 TRBD1 TRBV4-1 CASSPRAGTASYEQYF TGCGCCAGCAGCCCAAGAGCCGGGACAGCCTCCTACGAGCAGTACTTC
14 NA TRBJ2-3 TRBD2 TRBV6-9 CASSQAGVTDTQYF TGTGCCAGCAGCCAAGCGGGAGTCACAGATACGCAGTATTTT
16 many TRBJ2-7 NA TRBV29-1 CSVGGFVGTPSYEQYF TGCAGCGTTGGGGGATTCGTCGGGACTCCTTCCTACGAGCAGTACTTC
13 NA TRBJ2-3 TRBD2 TRBV12-3/TRBV12-4 CATSGSTTDTQYF TGTGCTACTAGCGGGAGTACCACAGATACGCAGTATTTT
13 many TRBJ2-1 NA TRBV20-1 CSARDLFSDEQFF TGCAGTGCTAGAGATCTATTTTCGGATGAGCAGTTCTTC
16 NA TRBJ2-5 NA TRBV5-1 CASSTPWAGDQETQYF TGCGCCAGCAGCACCCCCTGGGCAGGCGATCAAGAGACCCAGTACTTC
13 many TRBJ1-1 NA TRBV27 CASSLSWLTEAFF TGTGCCAGCAGTCTCTCCTGGCTCACTGAAGCTTTCTTT
16 NA TRBJ2-3 TRBD2 TRBV4-2 CASSQPTSGRVDTQYF TGTGCCAGCAGCCAACCGACTAGCGGGAGAGTTGATACGCAGTATTTT
14 few TRBJ2-7 NA TRBV3-1 CASSQDNSPYEQYF TGTGCCAGCAGCCAAGATAACTCCCCCTACGAGCAGTACTTC